This TCR beta chain was observed in a study of graft-versus-host responses after intestinal transplantation. Study-level information: Recipients obtained multivisceral, liver-intestinal, or isolated intestinal transplants. All of the recipients had induction that used anti-thymocyte globulin, then tacrolimus and steroids for three to four years.

Germline-derived CDR1 and CDR2 are LGHNT and FRNRAP. Trimming removed 5 bases from V and 2 bases from J; junction bases left unmatched: 13. The CDR3 runs 17 residues. A word on this clone: Its antigen is still unknown.

Profiled with immunoSEQ multiplex PCR; TCRdb holds only in-frame clones, not every one. The sample comprises 90,000 to 95,000 clones, about 93% of which are singletons, and approximately 0.5% rests with the top ten. Regarding the study as a whole: Graft-donor T cell macrochimerism in patients accompanied high graft-versus-host to host-versus-graft clonal ratios in allografts.

The sequence was collected from a human donor who received an intestinal transplant. The J gene is TRBJ2-7, the V gene TRBV12-5, with 9 positions matching TRBD1. The input for sequencing was unstimulated CD8+ T cells sorted from spleen or lymph node cells, taken before intestinal transplant. This chain's CDR3 is CASGLSPGQGLTYEQYF. CDR3 DNA sequence: TGTGCTAGTGGTCTGAGCCCTGGACAGGGGCTCACCTACGAGCAGTACTTC. Full variable domain (remainder filled in from reference TRBV12-5 and TRBJ2-7): DARVTQTPRHKVTEMGQEVTMRCQPILGHNTVFWYRQTMMQGLELLAYFRNRAPLDDSGMPKDRFSAEMPDATLATLKIQPSEPRDSAVYFCASGLSPGQGLTYEQYFGPGTRLTVT.